The 10 T cell receptor beta chains presented below share a single source sample, sequenced in a study of T cell responses to AZD1222 COVID-19 vaccine. Repertoires were generated with immunoSEQ multiplex PCR, while TCRdb's copy carries only in-frame clones and drops some. The data show more than 150,000 clones, with around 90% seen just once and about 4.2% held by the top ten. The sample was peripheral blood, taken on day 0 of AZD1222 vaccination. The receptors were gathered from an adult in good health.

The V call is TRBV19, the J call TRBJ1-2; the match to TRBD1 covers 7 bases. Germline CDR1 LNHDA, CDR2 SQIVND (reference sequence). Trimming took 3 bases from V and 6 from J; bases not matched to a gene: 10. The CDR3 is 15 amino acids. In nucleotides, the CDR3 is TGTGCCAGTAGTATTCGTGACAGGGTAGGACATGGCTACACCTTC. Its translation is CASSIRDRVGHGYTF.

This chain's CDR3 is CASSQEGTGYYNEQFF. The CDR3, as DNA: TGCGCCAGCAGCCAAGAAGGGACAGGGTATTACAATGAGCAGTTCTTC. The chain has TRBV4-1 and TRBJ2-1, with 9 bases matching TRBD1. The V gene's germline CDR1 is MGHRA and CDR2 YSYEKL. This CDR3 has 16 amino acids. V trimming: 0 bases; J trimming: 4 bases; junction bases outside the gene matches: 4.

The chain joins TRBV28 to TRBJ1-2, with TRBD1 matching over 7 bases. The length of the CDR3 is 13 residues. Germline lookup yields CDR1 MDHEN and CDR2 SYDVKM. J was trimmed by 8 bases and V by 8 bases; bases with no gene match: 11. In nucleotides, the CDR3 is TGTGCCAGCCGCAGACAGGGATTGGGAGGCTACACCTTC. This encodes CASRRQGLGGYTF.

CDR3 in amino acids: CASSLELGDGYTF. The CDR3, as DNA: TGCGCCAGCAGCTTGGAACTGGGAGATGGCTACACCTTC. The chain has TRBV5-1 and TRBJ1-2; D not resolved. Trimming shortened V by 0 bases and J by 6 bases, and 9 bases separated the two germline ends. This CDR3 comprises 13 residues. Germline V gene sequence: CDR1 SGHRS, CDR2 YFSETQ.

The DNA for the CDR3 is TGCGCCAGCAGCTTGGCCGGGGGCGCCGGTTCCTACGAGCAGTACTTC. This sequence encodes CASSLAGGAGSYEQYF. The chain carries TRBV5-1 and TRBJ2-7, with D perhaps assigned TRBD1 or TRBD2 (6 bases each). The CDR3 is 16 residues long. Per germline, CDR1 SGHRS and CDR2 YFSETQ. V was pared by 0 bases and J by 1 base, with 14 bases between.

This clone was counted once. This chain uses TRBV2 with TRBJ2-3; no definite D call. Germline values: CDR1 SNHLY, CDR2 FYNNEI. Trimming shortened V by 6 bases and J by 2 bases, and 6 bases separated the two germline ends. There are 12 residues in the CDR3. CDR3 protein: CASRRNTDTQYF. The CDR3 region has the DNA TGTGCCAGCAGACGCAACACAGATACGCAGTATTTT.

The chain has TRBV11-2 and TRBJ1-2; TRBD1 agrees at 9 bases. The CDR3 loop spans 18 amino acids. Trimming cost V 5 bases and J 0 bases; bases outside gene matches: 13. Germline CDR1 reads SGHAT; CDR2 reads FQNNGV. CDR3 sequence: CASSRTTGGAQTNYGYTF. CDR3 bases: TGTGCCAGCAGCCGGACCACAGGGGGCGCCCAGACTAACTATGGCTACACCTTC. Based on the CDR3 plus reference TRBV11-2 and TRBJ1-2, the full variable domain is EAGVAQSPRYKIIEKRQSVAFWCNPISGHATLYWYQQILGQGPKLLIQFQNNGVVDDSQLPKDRFSAERLKGVDSTLKIQPAKLEDSAVYLCASSRTTGGAQTNYGYTFGSGTRLTVV.

The V and J genes are TRBV18 and TRBJ2-2; D unresolved. The germline V and J ends were trimmed by 3 bases and 1 base, with 12 bases remaining between them. CDR1 and CDR2 from the germline V gene are KGHSH and LQKENI. The CDR3 is made up of 16 amino acids. The CDR3 loop reads CASSPMVQQNTGELFF. The CDR3 DNA sequence: TGTGCCAGCTCACCTATGGTACAGCAGAACACCGGGGAGCTGTTTTTT.

The chain has TRBV2 and TRBJ1-5; unclear D gene. Germline V CDR1 and CDR2: SNHLY, FYNNEI. This CDR3 comprises 15 residues. V was cut by 1 base and J by 2 bases, with 9 bases left in between. CDR3 amino acids: CASSEEVDGNQPQHF. CDR3 sequence (DNA): TGTGCCAGCAGTGAAGAGGTAGATGGCAATCAGCCCCAGCATTTT.

This sequence joins TRBV30 and TRBJ1-5; 11 bases match TRBD1. V trimming: 3 bases; J trimming: 6 bases; junction bases outside the gene matches: 7. The length of the CDR3 is 15 residues. CDR1 is GTSNPN and CDR2 is SVGIG in the germline V gene (reference sequence). CDR3 nucleotide sequence: TGTGCCTGGAGCGCGGACAGGGGGCCGTTTCAGCCCCAGCATTTT. Translating it yields CAWSADRGPFQPQHF.